The text below deals with one T cell receptor (beta chain). Its antigen target is currently unknown. The input lacks base qualities; no much larger clone sits a single base away. TCRbeta CDR3 regions were amplified from genomic DNA using the immunoSEQ Assay, a bias-controlled multiplex PCR. In the paper's pipeline: Within the assay, amplification of reference gene primers was used to estimate how many nucleated cells each sample contained. Sequence reads were collapsed and filtered to measure the absolute abundance of every unique TCRbeta CDR3 rearrangement. For each sample, productive Simpson clonality was calculated as the square root of Simpson's diversity index across productive rearrangements. TCRdb re-hosts the immuneACCESS table, in-frame sequences only. Its copies lack some clones; in the studies checked, an unresolved V gene accounts for under half of them, and the cause for the rest is not known. The DNA gave D and trimming, while V, J and clone size come from that table. This sample comprises over 110,000 clones, roughly 84% of them detected only once. The ten biggest clones cover roughly 10% of the sample.

Whole blood was collected in K2EDTA tubes by collaborating institutions according to the institutions' own protocols. Collaborator samples were shipped for TCRbeta analysis as frozen whole blood, isolated PBMCs, or DNA extracted from either sample type. This sample was included in a study of blood T cell repertoires in COVID-19 (TCRdb year 2020). Broadly, across the study: Collaborator samples came from the United States, Italy and Spain and covered acute and convalescent phases of COVID-19. The prospective study material was composed of cDNA or gDNA derived from T cells, B-cell-depleted T cells, or PBMCs. Deeply sampled blood TCRbeta repertoires from subjects exposed to, actively infected with, or recovered from COVID-19 were included in the dataset. The repertoires were released in a freely available public database meant as a resource for research on the immune response to SARS-CoV-2. Samples came from the ongoing ImmuneRACE study (first 160 participants) plus 1,254 subjects from 6 global collaborators. Sample metadata almost always included a de-identified subject ID, COVID-19 status, age in years and sex. Where HLA class I and class II types were available, the types were taken from metadata supplied by the sample provider, not from assay-based typing.

Overall study results and their limits: How much clinical and demographic metadata was included differed by source and by participant, and the metadata was provided uncurated.

The sequenced sample consisted of peripheral blood. The source of this sequence is a man between 60 and 75 years old with active or convalescent COVID-19.

The DNA sequence reads TGTGCCAGCAGTGAGAACTGGTCAGATACGCAGTATTTT. Its protein product is CASSENWSDTQYF. The rearranged chain carries TRBV25-1 and TRBJ2-3, with no reliable assignment of the D segment. CDR1 and CDR2 are read off the germline V gene as MGHDK and SYGVNS. The CDR3 contains 13 residues, cysteine and phenylalanine counted. The sequence is cut down to CDR3 DNA, 39 bases in frame from base 1. V lost 3 bases and J lost 4 bases; the stretch between them is 8 bases long.